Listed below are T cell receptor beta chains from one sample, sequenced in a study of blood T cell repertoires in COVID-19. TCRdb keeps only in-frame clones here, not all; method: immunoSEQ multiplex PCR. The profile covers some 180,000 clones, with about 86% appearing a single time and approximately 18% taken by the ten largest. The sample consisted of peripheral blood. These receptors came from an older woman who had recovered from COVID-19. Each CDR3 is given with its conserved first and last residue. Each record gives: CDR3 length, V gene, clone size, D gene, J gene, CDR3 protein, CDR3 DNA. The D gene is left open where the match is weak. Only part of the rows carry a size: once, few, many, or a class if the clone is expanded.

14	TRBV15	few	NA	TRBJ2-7	CATSRDLRSYEQYF	TGTGCCACCAGCAGAGATTTGCGGAGCTACGAGCAGTACTTC
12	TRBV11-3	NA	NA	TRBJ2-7	CASSRGTAEQYF	TGTGCCAGCAGCCGGGGGACAGCCGAGCAGTACTTC
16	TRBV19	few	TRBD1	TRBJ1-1	CASSMVGTGMNTEAFF	TGTGCCAGTAGTATGGTAGGGACAGGAATGAACACTGAAGCTTTCTTT
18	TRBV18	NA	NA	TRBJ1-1	CASSPPAGYGDRDTEAFF	TGTGCCAGCTCACCACCTGCCGGGTACGGGGATAGGGACACTGAAGCTTTCTTT
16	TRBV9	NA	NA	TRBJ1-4	CASSAWGQAGGEKLFF	TGTGCCAGCAGCGCCTGGGGTCAAGCAGGAGGGGAAAAACTGTTTTTT
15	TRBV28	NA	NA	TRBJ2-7	CASTSRRRAGYEQYF	TGTGCCAGCACCTCGCGGAGGAGGGCCGGCTACGAGCAGTACTTC
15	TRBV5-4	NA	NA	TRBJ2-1	CASSHGSSAYNEQFF	TGTGCCAGCAGCCACGGGTCATCGGCCTACAATGAGCAGTTCTTC
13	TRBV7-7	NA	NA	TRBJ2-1	CASSPGGFGEQFF	TGTGCCAGCAGCCCGGGGGGCTTTGGGGAGCAGTTCTTC
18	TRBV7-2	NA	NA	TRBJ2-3	CASSLFPPAGTSTDTQYF	TGTGCCAGCAGCTTATTCCCCCCAGCCGGGACTAGCACAGATACGCAGTATTTT
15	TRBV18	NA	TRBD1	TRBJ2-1	CASSPLGTGYGEQFF	TGTGCCAGCTCACCATTGGGGACAGGGTATGGTGAGCAGTTCTTC